The clone carrying this TCR beta chain was counted only a few times. The antigen is not known. Sampled 1 year posttransplant, controls received myeloablative marrow transplants, methotrexate and a calcineurin inhibitor. V was shortened by 5 bases and J by 4 bases, with 6 bases between the two germline ends. Germline V CDR1 and CDR2: MNHEY, SVGAGI. CDR3 size: 11 residues. This specimen comes from a study of T cells after posttransplantation cyclophosphamide. Findings of the study overall: Donor CD8+ memory clones often dominated recipient blood repertoires at later times. Skin or GI-infiltrating T cells shared few TRB sequences with blood. TRB clonality was highly associated with recipient CMV seropositivity and reactivation.

Libraries were prepared by immunoSEQ multiplex PCR; TCRdb keeps only in-frame clonotypes and omits some of them. This table has some 21,000 clones, 85% to 90% appearing once. This TCR was recovered from a female patient aged 25-40 years who received an allogeneic stem cell transplant from an unrelated donor, was CMV-positive, and had acute and chronic GVHD. Some T cells may be supplied by the graft donor. The chain employs TRBV6-5 and TRBJ2-7; D remains unclear. The sample consisted of PBMCs, taken less than 400 days after allogeneic stem cell transplant with calcineurin inhibitor and methotrexate. CDR3 loop: CASSIRYEQYF. The CDR3 coding sequence is TGTGCCAGCAGTATCCGGTACGAGCAGTACTTC.